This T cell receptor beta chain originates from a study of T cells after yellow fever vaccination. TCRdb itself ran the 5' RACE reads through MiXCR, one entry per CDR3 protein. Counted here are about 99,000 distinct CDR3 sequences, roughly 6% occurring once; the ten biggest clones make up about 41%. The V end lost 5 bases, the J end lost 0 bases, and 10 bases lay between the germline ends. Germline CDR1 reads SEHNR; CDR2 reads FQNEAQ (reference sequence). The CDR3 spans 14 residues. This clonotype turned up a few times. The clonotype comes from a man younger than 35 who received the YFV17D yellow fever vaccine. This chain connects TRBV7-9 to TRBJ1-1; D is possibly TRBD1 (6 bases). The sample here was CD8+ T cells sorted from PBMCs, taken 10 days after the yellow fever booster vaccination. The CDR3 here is CASSDGQMNTEAFF. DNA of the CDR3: TGTGCCAGCAGCGACGGACAGATGAACACTGAAGCTTTCTTT.